The source of this TCR beta chain is a study of T cell responses to AZD1222 COVID-19 vaccine. Worth noting for this clone: As yet, its antigen is unknown.

Whole-study findings and limits: After two AZD1222 doses, spike-specific TCR breadth and depth rose versus day 0. Mostly white British, mostly female donors; authors suggested clonal diversity may be underestimated.

The protocol was immunoSEQ multiplex PCR, while the TCRdb copy is restricted to in-frame clones and leaves out a portion. The data hold about 180,000 clones, with roughly nine tenths observed a single time. With 5 bases clipped from V and 4 bases from J, the junction kept 2 bases outside the gene matches. CDR1 is LNHDA, CDR2 SQIVND, per germline (reference sequence). The CDR3 is made up of 15 amino acids. The origin of this receptor is an adult in good health. The chain joins TRBV19 to TRBJ2-5, with 15 bases that match TRBD2. The sequenced sample was peripheral blood, obtained on day 0 of AZD1222 vaccination. CDR3 residues: CASSGLAGGSETQYF. The DNA of the CDR3 is TGTGCCAGTAGTGGACTAGCGGGAGGGTCAGAGACCCAGTACTTC.